The source of this T cell receptor (beta chain) is a study of CD8+ T cells in alopecia areata. The sequencing template was cDNA reverse transcribed from extracted RNA. Clones were sequenced by immunoSEQ multiplex PCR, and TCRdb holds only the in-frame ones, with some missing. The sample shows hundreds of thousands of clones, about two fifths of them seen only once. Only a few counts were recorded for this clone. Treatment here: oral pan-JAK inhibitor, 5-10 mg twice daily. Trimming at V came to 3 bases and at J to 6 bases, leaving 5 bases not matched to a gene. Per the germline V gene, CDR1 is PRHDT and CDR2 is FYEKMQ (reference sequence). This CDR3 is built from 15 residues.

Sequenced here: CD4+ T cells sorted from blood, sampled at roughly week 30, from a patient treated with tofacitinib. This chain connects TRBV13 to TRBJ2-3; TRBD2 agrees at 11 bases. This sequence originates from a human donor with alopecia areata. CDR3: CASSFQTSGVDTQYF. The CDR3 DNA reads TGTGCCAGCAGCTTCCAGACTAGCGGGGTTGATACGCAGTATTTT.